This is a list of T cell receptor beta chains from one sample in a study of cytotoxic CD8 clonotypes in ibrutinib-treated CLL. TCRdb's copy holds only in-frame clones and misses some; the assay was immunoSEQ multiplex PCR. Seen here are about 72,000 clones, about two thirds observed once, and the top ten hold about 5.7%. This specimen was PBMCs, taken after 12 months of ibrutinib treatment. Source of these receptors: a human donor with chronic lymphocytic leukemia. The CDR3 runs from the conserved cysteine through the conserved F or W. The D gene is left open where the match is weak. The size entry is marked missing in some rows and otherwise reads once, few, many or a size class.

clone size: NA
V gene: TRBV6-1
D gene: NA
J gene: TRBJ2-2
CDR3 protein: CASSPLAVGELFF
CDR3 DNA: TGTGCCAGCAGTCCGTTAGCTGTCGGGGAGCTGTTTTTT

clone size: NA
V gene: TRBV6-1
D gene: NA
J gene: TRBJ1-6
CDR3 protein: CASSVGQINSPLHF
CDR3 DNA: TGTGCCAGCAGTGTCGGACAGATTAATTCACCCCTCCACTTT

clone size: NA
V gene: TRBV6-1
D gene: NA
J gene: TRBJ1-5
CDR3 protein: CASSAGALTYQPQHF
CDR3 DNA: TGTGCCAGCAGTGCCGGTGCCCTGACATATCAGCCCCAGCATTTT

clone size: once
V gene: TRBV30
D gene: TRBD2
J gene: TRBJ2-7
CDR3 protein: CAWNQERTSGGRGEQYF
CDR3 DNA: TGTGCCTGGAACCAGGAGAGAACTAGCGGGGGTAGAGGGGAGCAGTACTTC

clone size: NA
V gene: TRBV19
D gene: NA
J gene: TRBJ2-2
CDR3 protein: CASSRPNTGELFF
CDR3 DNA: TGTGCCAGTAGTCGACCTAACACCGGGGAGCTGTTTTTT

clone size: NA
V gene: TRBV2
D gene: NA
J gene: TRBJ2-2
CDR3 protein: CASSGRNRVGSTGELFF
CDR3 DNA: TGTGCCAGCAGCGGGAGGAACAGGGTTGGGAGCACCGGGGAGCTGTTTTTT

clone size: NA
V gene: TRBV15
D gene: TRBD1
J gene: TRBJ2-7
CDR3 protein: CATSQGQGAREQYF
CDR3 DNA: TGTGCCACCTCCCAGGGACAGGGGGCTCGGGAGCAGTACTTC

clone size: once
V gene: TRBV5-4
D gene: NA
J gene: TRBJ2-7
CDR3 protein: CASSFQPYEQYF
CDR3 DNA: TGTGCCAGCAGCTTCCAACCTTACGAGCAGTACTTC

clone size: few
V gene: TRBV27
D gene: TRBD1
J gene: TRBJ1-2
CDR3 protein: CASSQGGAGYTF
CDR3 DNA: TGTGCCAGCAGTCAAGGGGGCGCTGGCTACACCTTC

clone size: NA
V gene: TRBV7-9
D gene: NA
J gene: TRBJ2-7
CDR3 protein: CAGRVDTYEQYF
CDR3 DNA: TGTGCCGGCAGGGTCGATACCTACGAGCAGTACTTC

clone size: NA
V gene: TRBV5-1
D gene: TRBD2
J gene: TRBJ2-3
CDR3 protein: CASSLPSASGGLDTQYF
CDR3 DNA: TGCGCCAGCAGCTTGCCTTCGGCTAGCGGGGGTTTAGATACGCAGTATTTT

clone size: NA
V gene: TRBV18
D gene: NA
J gene: TRBJ2-5
CDR3 protein: CASSPQIRTEETQYF
CDR3 DNA: TGTGCCAGCTCACCACAGATTCGGACAGAAGAGACCCAGTACTTC

clone size: NA
V gene: TRBV11-3
D gene: TRBD1
J gene: TRBJ2-1
CDR3 protein: CASSRPPPGQGEGEQFF
CDR3 DNA: TGTGCCAGCAGCCGACCCCCCCCGGGACAGGGGGAGGGTGAGCAGTTCTTC

clone size: few
V gene: TRBV27
D gene: NA
J gene: TRBJ1-5
CDR3 protein: CASSFNLLQPQHF
CDR3 DNA: TGTGCCAGCAGTTTTAATCTTCTACAGCCCCAGCATTTT

clone size: NA
V gene: TRBV13
D gene: NA
J gene: TRBJ2-3
CDR3 protein: CASSARTTSTDTQYF
CDR3 DNA: TGTGCCAGCAGCGCAAGGACGACTAGCACAGATACGCAGTATTTT

clone size: NA
V gene: TRBV18
D gene: NA
J gene: TRBJ1-6
CDR3 protein: CASSSRDGQNSPLHF
CDR3 DNA: TGTGCCAGCTCATCCCGAGATGGACAGAATTCACCCCTCCACTTT

clone size: NA
V gene: TRBV7-2
D gene: NA
J gene: TRBJ1-1
CDR3 protein: CASSPDMSTEAFF
CDR3 DNA: TGTGCCAGCAGCCCCGATATGTCCACTGAAGCTTTCTTT

clone size: NA
V gene: TRBV5-1
D gene: TRBD2
J gene: TRBJ2-3
CDR3 protein: CASSLAGGPADTQYF
CDR3 DNA: TGCGCCAGCAGCTTGGCGGGGGGGCCGGCAGATACGCAGTATTTT

clone size: NA
V gene: TRBV30
D gene: NA
J gene: TRBJ2-7
CDR3 protein: CAWSQGRSSYEQYF
CDR3 DNA: TGTGCCTGGTCGCAGGGAAGGAGCTCCTACGAGCAGTACTTC

clone size: NA
V gene: TRBV11-2
D gene: NA
J gene: TRBJ1-4
CDR3 protein: CASSYRGVTNEKLFF
CDR3 DNA: TGTGCCAGCAGCTATAGAGGTGTAACTAATGAAAAACTGTTTTTT

clone size: NA
V gene: TRBV10-3
D gene: NA
J gene: TRBJ2-5
CDR3 protein: CAISGGSQETQYF
CDR3 DNA: TGTGCCATCAGTGGGGGCAGCCAAGAGACCCAGTACTTC

clone size: NA
V gene: TRBV28
D gene: TRBD1
J gene: TRBJ2-7
CDR3 protein: CASSSRQGVRYEQYF
CDR3 DNA: TGTGCCAGCAGCTCCCGACAGGGTGTCAGGTACGAGCAGTACTTC

clone size: NA
V gene: TRBV7-8
D gene: TRBD1
J gene: TRBJ1-2
CDR3 protein: CASSSGTGFFFGYTF
CDR3 DNA: TGTGCCAGCAGCTCCGGGACAGGGTTCTTTTTTGGCTACACCTTC

clone size: NA
V gene: TRBV30
D gene: NA
J gene: TRBJ2-7
CDR3 protein: CAWSGGNSYEQYF
CDR3 DNA: TGTGCCTGGAGTGGGGGGAACTCCTACGAGCAGTACTTC

clone size: NA
V gene: TRBV5-5
D gene: TRBD1
J gene: TRBJ1-2
CDR3 protein: CASSLASQGAYGYTF
CDR3 DNA: TGTGCCAGCAGCTTGGCCAGCCAGGGGGCCTATGGCTACACCTTC

clone size: NA
V gene: TRBV7-9
D gene: NA
J gene: TRBJ2-5
CDR3 protein: CASSLTSGMWSQETQYF
CDR3 DNA: TGTGCCAGCAGCTTAACCAGCGGTATGTGGTCTCAAGAGACCCAGTACTTC

clone size: NA
V gene: TRBV11-2
D gene: TRBD2
J gene: TRBJ2-3
CDR3 protein: CASSFGLTSGTDTQYF
CDR3 DNA: TGTGCCAGCAGCTTTGGCCTAACTAGCGGGACAGATACGCAGTATTTT

clone size: NA
V gene: TRBV10-2
D gene: TRBD2
J gene: TRBJ2-3
CDR3 protein: CASSSRERGGRTQYF
CDR3 DNA: TGCGCCAGCAGCTCCCGGGAGCGGGGGGGGCGTACGCAGTATTTT

clone size: NA
V gene: TRBV7-2
D gene: TRBD1
J gene: TRBJ1-2
CDR3 protein: CASSTPLGTAYGYTF
CDR3 DNA: TGTGCCAGCAGCACCCCTTTGGGGACAGCCTATGGCTACACCTTC

clone size: once
V gene: TRBV10-3
D gene: NA
J gene: TRBJ2-5
CDR3 protein: CAISDLGETQYF
CDR3 DNA: TGTGCCATCAGTGACCTGGGGGAGACCCAGTACTTC

clone size: NA
V gene: TRBV6-6
D gene: NA
J gene: TRBJ1-6
CDR3 protein: CASSSRAGSPLHF
CDR3 DNA: TGTGCCAGCAGCTCCAGAGCCGGCTCACCCCTCCACTTT

clone size: NA
V gene: TRBV28
D gene: TRBD1
J gene: TRBJ1-4
CDR3 protein: CASSLAGGIGDEKLFF
CDR3 DNA: TGTGCCAGCAGTCTCGCAGGGGGCATTGGAGATGAAAAACTGTTTTTT

clone size: once
V gene: TRBV5-4
D gene: TRBD1
J gene: TRBJ2-1
CDR3 protein: CASSWGQGSYNEQFF
CDR3 DNA: TGTGCCAGCAGCTGGGGACAGGGAAGCTACAATGAGCAGTTCTTC

clone size: NA
V gene: TRBV6-1
D gene: NA
J gene: TRBJ1-5
CDR3 protein: CASSEVVNSNQPQHF
CDR3 DNA: TGTGCCAGCAGTGAAGTTGTGAATAGCAATCAGCCCCAGCATTTT

clone size: NA
V gene: TRBV9
D gene: NA
J gene: TRBJ1-5
CDR3 protein: CASSASGFGLNQPQHF
CDR3 DNA: TGTGCCAGCAGCGCTTCAGGGTTTGGCCTCAATCAGCCCCAGCATTTT

clone size: NA
V gene: TRBV30
D gene: NA
J gene: TRBJ2-5
CDR3 protein: CAWSGANQETQYF
CDR3 DNA: TGTGCCTGGTCTGGCGCCAACCAAGAGACCCAGTACTTC

clone size: NA
V gene: TRBV19
D gene: NA
J gene: TRBJ2-2
CDR3 protein: CASSIDRPGELFF
CDR3 DNA: TGTGCCAGTAGTATCGACAGGCCCGGGGAGCTGTTTTTT

clone size: NA
V gene: TRBV2
D gene: NA
J gene: TRBJ2-7
CDR3 protein: CASTGQVSYEQYF
CDR3 DNA: TGTGCCAGCACGGGGCAGGTCTCCTACGAGCAGTACTTC

clone size: NA
V gene: TRBV7-9
D gene: TRBD2
J gene: TRBJ2-1
CDR3 protein: CASSSRGGQRLNEQFF
CDR3 DNA: TGTGCCAGCAGCTCCCGGGGGGGTCAGCGGTTGAATGAGCAGTTCTTC

clone size: NA
V gene: TRBV7-6
D gene: NA
J gene: TRBJ2-5
CDR3 protein: CASSWSKGGQETQYF
CDR3 DNA: TGTGCCAGCAGCTGGTCGAAGGGGGGCCAAGAGACCCAGTACTTC

clone size: NA
V gene: TRBV4-3
D gene: NA
J gene: TRBJ1-1
CDR3 protein: CASSQRLGNTEAFF
CDR3 DNA: TGCGCCAGCAGCCAGAGGCTAGGGAACACTGAAGCTTTCTTT

clone size: NA
V gene: TRBV15
D gene: NA
J gene: TRBJ1-5
CDR3 protein: CATSRGGSNQPQHF
CDR3 DNA: TGTGCCACCAGCCGAGGGGGGAGCAATCAGCCCCAGCATTTT